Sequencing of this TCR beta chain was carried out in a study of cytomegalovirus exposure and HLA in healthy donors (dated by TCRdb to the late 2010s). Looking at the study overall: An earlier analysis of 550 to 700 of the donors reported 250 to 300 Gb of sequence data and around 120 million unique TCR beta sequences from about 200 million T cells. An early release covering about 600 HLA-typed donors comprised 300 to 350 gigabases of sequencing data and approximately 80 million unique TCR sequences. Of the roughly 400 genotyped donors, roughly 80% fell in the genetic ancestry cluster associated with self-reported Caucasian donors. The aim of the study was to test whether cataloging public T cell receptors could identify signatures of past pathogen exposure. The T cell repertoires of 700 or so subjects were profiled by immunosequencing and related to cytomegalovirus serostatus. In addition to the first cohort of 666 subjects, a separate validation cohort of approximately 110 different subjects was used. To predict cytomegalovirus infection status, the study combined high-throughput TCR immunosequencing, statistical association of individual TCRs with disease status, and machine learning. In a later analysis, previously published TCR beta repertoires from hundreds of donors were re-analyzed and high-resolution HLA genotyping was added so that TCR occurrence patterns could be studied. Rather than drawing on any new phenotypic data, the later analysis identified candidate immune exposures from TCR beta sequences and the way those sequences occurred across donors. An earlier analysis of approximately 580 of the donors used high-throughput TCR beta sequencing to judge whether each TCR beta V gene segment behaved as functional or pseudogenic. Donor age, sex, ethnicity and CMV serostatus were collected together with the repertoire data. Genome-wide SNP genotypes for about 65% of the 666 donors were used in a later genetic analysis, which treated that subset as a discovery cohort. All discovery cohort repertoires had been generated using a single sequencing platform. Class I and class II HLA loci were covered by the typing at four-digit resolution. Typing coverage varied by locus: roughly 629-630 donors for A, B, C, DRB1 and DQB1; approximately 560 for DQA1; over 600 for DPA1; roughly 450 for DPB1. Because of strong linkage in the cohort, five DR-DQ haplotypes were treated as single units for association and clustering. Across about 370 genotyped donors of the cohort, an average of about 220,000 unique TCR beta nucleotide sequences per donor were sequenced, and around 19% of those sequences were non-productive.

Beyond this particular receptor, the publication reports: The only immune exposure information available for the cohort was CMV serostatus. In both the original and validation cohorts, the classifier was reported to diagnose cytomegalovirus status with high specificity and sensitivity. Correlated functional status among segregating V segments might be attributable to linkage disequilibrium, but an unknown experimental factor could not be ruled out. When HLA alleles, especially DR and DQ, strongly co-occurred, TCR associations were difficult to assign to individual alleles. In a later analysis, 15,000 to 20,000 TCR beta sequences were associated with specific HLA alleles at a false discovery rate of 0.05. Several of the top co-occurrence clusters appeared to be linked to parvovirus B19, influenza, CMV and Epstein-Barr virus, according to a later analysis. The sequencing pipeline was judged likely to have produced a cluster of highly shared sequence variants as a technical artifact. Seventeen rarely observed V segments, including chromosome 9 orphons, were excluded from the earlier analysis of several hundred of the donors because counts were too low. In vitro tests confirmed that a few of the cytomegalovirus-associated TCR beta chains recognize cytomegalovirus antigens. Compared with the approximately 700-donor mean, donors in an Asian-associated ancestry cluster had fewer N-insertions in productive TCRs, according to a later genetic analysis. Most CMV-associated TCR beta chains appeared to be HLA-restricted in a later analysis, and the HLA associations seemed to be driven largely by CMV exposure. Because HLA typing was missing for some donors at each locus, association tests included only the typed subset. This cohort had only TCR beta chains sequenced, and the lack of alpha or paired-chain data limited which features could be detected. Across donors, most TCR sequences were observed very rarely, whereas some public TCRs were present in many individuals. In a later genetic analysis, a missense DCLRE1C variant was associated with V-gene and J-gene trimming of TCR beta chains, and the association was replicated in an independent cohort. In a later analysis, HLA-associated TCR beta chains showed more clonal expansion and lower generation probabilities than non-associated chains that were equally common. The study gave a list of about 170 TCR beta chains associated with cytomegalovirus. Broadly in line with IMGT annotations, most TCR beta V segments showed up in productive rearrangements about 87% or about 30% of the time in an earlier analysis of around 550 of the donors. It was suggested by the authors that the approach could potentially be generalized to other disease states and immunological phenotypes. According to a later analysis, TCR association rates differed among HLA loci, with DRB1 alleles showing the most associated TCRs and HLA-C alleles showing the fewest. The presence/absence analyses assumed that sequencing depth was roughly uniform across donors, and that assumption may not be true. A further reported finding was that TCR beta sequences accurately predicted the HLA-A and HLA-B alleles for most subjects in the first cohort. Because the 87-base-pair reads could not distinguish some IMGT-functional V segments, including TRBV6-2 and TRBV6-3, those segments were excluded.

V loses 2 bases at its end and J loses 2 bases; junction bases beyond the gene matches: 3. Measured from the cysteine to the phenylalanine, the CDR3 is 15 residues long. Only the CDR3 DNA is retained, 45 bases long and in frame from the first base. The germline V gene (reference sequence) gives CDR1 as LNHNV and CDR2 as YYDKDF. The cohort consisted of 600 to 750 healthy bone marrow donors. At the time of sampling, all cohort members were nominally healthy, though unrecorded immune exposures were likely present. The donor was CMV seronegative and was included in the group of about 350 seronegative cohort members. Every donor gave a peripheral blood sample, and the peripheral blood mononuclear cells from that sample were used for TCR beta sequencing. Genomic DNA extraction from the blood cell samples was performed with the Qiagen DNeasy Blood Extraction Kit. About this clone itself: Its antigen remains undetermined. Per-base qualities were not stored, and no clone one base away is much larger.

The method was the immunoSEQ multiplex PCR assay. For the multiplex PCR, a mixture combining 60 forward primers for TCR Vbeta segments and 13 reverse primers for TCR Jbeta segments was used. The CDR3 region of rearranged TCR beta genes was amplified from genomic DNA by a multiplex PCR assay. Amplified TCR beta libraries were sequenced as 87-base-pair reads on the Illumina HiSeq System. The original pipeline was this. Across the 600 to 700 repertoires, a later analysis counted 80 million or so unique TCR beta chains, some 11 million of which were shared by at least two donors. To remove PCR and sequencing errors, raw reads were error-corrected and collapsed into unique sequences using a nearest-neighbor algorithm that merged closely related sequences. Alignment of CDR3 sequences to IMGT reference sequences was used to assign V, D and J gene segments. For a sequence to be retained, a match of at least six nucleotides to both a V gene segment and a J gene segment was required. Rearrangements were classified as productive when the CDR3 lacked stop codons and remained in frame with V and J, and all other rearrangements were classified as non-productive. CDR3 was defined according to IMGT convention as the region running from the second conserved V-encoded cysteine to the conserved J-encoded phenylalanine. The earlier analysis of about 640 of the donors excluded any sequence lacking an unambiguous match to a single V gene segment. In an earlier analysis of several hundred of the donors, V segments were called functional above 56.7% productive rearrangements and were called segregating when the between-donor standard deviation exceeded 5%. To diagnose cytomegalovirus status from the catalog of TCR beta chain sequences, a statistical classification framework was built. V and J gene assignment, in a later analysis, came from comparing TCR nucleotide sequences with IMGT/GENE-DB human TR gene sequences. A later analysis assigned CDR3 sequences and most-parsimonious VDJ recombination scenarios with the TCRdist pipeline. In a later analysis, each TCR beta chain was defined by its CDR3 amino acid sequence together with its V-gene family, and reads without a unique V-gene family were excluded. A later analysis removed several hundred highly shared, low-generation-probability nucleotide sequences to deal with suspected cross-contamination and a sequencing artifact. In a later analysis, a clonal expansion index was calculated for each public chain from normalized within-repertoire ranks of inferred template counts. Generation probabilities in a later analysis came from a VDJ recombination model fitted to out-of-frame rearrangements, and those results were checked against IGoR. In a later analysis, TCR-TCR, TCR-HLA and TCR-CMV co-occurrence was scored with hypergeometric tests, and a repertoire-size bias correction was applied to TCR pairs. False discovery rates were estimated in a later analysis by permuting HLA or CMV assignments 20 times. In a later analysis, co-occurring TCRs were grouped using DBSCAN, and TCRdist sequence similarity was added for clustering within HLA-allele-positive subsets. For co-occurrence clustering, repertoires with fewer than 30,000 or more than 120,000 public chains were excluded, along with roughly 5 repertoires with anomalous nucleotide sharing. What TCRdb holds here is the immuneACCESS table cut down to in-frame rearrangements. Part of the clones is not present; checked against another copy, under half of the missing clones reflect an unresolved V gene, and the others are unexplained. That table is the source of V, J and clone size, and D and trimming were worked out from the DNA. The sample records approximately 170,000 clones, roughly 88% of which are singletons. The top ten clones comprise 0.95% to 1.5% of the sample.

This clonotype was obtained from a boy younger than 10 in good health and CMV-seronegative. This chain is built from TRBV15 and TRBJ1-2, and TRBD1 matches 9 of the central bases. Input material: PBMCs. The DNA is TGTGCCACCAGCAGACAGACAGGGGGGAACTATGGCTACACCTTC. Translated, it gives CATSRQTGGNYGYTF. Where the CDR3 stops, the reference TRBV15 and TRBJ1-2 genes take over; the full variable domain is DAMVIQNPRYQVTQFGKPVTLSCSQTLNHNVMYWYQQKSSQAPKLLFHYYDKDFNNEADTPDNFQSRRPNTSFCFLDIRSPGLGDTAMYLCATSRQTGGNYGYTFGSGTRLTVV.